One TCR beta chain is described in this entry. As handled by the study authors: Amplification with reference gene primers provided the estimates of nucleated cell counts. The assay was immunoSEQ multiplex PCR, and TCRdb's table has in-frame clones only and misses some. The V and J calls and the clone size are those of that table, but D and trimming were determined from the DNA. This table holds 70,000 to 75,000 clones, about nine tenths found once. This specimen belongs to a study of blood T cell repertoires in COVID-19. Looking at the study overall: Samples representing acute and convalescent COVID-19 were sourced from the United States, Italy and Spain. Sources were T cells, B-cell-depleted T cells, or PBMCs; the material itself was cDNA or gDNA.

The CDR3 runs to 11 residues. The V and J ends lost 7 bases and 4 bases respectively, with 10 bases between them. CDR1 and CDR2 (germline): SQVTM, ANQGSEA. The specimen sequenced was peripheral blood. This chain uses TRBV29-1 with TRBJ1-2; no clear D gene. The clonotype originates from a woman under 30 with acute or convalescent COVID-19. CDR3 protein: CSAGDFYGYTF. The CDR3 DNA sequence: TGCAGCGCAGGCGACTTCTATGGCTACACCTTC. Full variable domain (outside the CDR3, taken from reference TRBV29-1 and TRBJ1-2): SAVISQKPSRDICQRGTSLTIQCQVDSQVTMMFWYRQQPGQSLTLIATANQGSEATYESGFVIDKFPISRPNLTFSTLTVSNMSPEDSSIYLCSAGDFYGYTFGSGTRLTVV.